This TCR beta chain was recorded in a study of response to subunit inactivated influenza vaccine. Germline V gives CDR1 SEHNR, CDR2 FQNEAQ (reference sequence). Germline trimming cut 5 bases from V and 5 bases from J; bases unmatched to any gene: 8. The CDR3 has 15 residues. TCRdb fed the RT-PCR reads into MiXCR, producing one record per CDR3 protein. The sample consists of 500,000 to 700,000 distinct CDR3 sequences, around 25% of them appearing once. These records were also assigned to another study, of T cells expressing NK-cell markers. That study adds: Scientists made TCR beta cDNA using 5'RACE template switching with UMIs. It was sorted CD3+CD56+NKG2C+, CD3+CD56+NKG2C- and CD3+CD56-NKG2C+ T cells that supplied the TCR beta repertoires. The authors sequenced eight donors, of whom seven were HCMV-seropositive and one was seronegative. Dominant NKG2C+ clonotype frequencies of roughly 1.0-8% of CD8+ T cells were measured in about six donors. HCMV specificity of expanded NKG2C+ T cell clones remained unclear.

This sequence was found in a man aged 50-60 years who received an inactivated influenza vaccine. This specimen was CD4+ T cells sorted from PBMCs, taken 11 to 12 days after vaccination. The rearrangement joins TRBV7-9 to TRBJ2-5; TRBD1 agrees at 10 bases. CDR3 in amino acids: CASSAGTGVGETQYF. In DNA, the CDR3 is TGTGCCAGCAGCGCAGGGACAGGGGTTGGCGAGACCCAGTACTTC.